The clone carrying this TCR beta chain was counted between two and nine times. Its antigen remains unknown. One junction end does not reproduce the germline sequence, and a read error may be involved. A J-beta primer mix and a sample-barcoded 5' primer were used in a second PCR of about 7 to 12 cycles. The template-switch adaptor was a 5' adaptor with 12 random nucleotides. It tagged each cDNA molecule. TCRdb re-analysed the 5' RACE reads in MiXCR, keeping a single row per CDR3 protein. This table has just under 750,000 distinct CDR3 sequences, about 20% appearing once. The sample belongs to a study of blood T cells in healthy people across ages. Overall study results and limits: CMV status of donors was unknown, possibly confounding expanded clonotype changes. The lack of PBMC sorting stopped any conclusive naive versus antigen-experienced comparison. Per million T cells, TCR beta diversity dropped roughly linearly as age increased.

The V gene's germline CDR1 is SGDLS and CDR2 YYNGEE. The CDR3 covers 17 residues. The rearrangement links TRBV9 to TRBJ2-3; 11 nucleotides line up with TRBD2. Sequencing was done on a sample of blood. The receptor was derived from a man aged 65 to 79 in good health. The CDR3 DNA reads TGTGCCAACAGCGTAGGGAGTAGCGGGGGGGCCACAGATACGCAGTATTTT. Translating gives CANSVGSSGGATDTQYF. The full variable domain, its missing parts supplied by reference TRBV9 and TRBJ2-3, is DSGVTQTPKHLITATGQRVTLRCSPRSGDLSVYWYQQSLDQGLQFLIQYYNGEERAKGNILERFSAQQFPDLHSELNLSSLELGDSALYFCANSVGSSGGATDTQYFGPGTRLTVL.